Shown below are 24 T cell receptor beta chains from a single sample sequenced in a study of OX40 agonist ivuxolimab in advanced cancers. To prepare the library, the immunoSEQ multiplex PCR assay was applied. The table was pulled from immuneACCESS by TCRdb, which kept in-frame rearrangements only. Such tables lose some clones; where checked, under half of the loss comes from unresolved V genes, and the rest has no known cause. The sample includes roughly 55,000 clones, with roughly 80% observed a single time. The biggest ten clones account for roughly 4% of the sample. This specimen was CD4+ or CD8+ T cells sorted from blood, taken in a trial of the OX40 agonist ivuxolimab. The receptors here all came from an adult with an advanced solid tumor such as melanoma, head and neck, liver or kidney cancer.

V and J are TRBV27 and TRBJ1-2; TRBD1 agrees at 10 bases. Unmatched junction bases numbered 5, after V lost 6 bases and J lost 4 bases. Per germline, CDR1 MNHEY and CDR2 SMNVEV (reference sequence). The length of the CDR3 is 14 residues. CDR3 sequence reads: CASSTGTGAYGYTF. Written as DNA, the CDR3 is TGTGCCAGCAGCACCGGGACAGGGGCCTATGGCTACACCTTC.

This chain joins TRBV27 and TRBJ1-3, with no clear D. CDR3 length: 14 residues. V dropped 10 bases and J dropped 0 bases, with 13 bases sitting between them. Germline V CDR1 and CDR2: MNHEY, SMNVEV (reference sequence). The CDR3 protein is CATRPGNSGNTIYF. The CDR3 region has the DNA TGTGCCACCCGACCGGGCAACTCTGGAAACACCATATATTTT.

CDR3 nucleotide sequence: TGTGCCAGCAGCTTGACCCAGAGCTCTGGGGCCAACGTCCTGACTTTC. Translating gives CASSLTQSSGANVLTF. The chain links TRBV5-6 to TRBJ2-6, with D hard to call. The V end lost 1 base, the J end lost 0 bases, and 8 bases lay between the germline ends. The CDR3 covers 16 residues. Germline loops: CDR1 SGHDT, CDR2 YYEEEE.

The V and J genes are TRBV2 and TRBJ2-2, with 10 bases aligning to TRBD2. With 5 bases clipped from V and 5 bases from J, the junction kept 5 bases outside the gene matches. CDR1 is SNHLY and CDR2 is FYNNEI in the germline V gene. There are 15 residues in the CDR3. CDR3 sequence: CASSSSGRVTGELFF. CDR3 nucleotides: TGTGCCAGCAGTTCTAGCGGGAGAGTAACCGGGGAGCTGTTTTTT.

V and J are TRBV2 and TRBJ1-4; 12 bases align to TRBD1. This CDR3 has 14 amino acids. From germline, CDR1 is SNHLY and CDR2 FYNNEI. V was pared by 6 bases and J by 8 bases, with 4 bases of the junction left unmatched. CDR3 in amino acids: CASRGTGGSEKLFF. DNA of the CDR3: TGTGCCAGCAGGGGGACAGGGGGCAGCGAAAAACTGTTTTTT.

This clone has only one observation. The chain uses TRBV19 and TRBJ1-5; D gene ambiguous. The CDR3 consists of 12 residues. Trimming pared 6 bases from V and 11 bases from J, leaving 14 bases between. Germline V lookup: CDR1 LNHDA, CDR2 SQIVND (reference sequence). The DNA of the CDR3 is TGTGCCAGTAGAGCCGGGCTGGGGTCCCAGCATTTT. Translating gives CASRAGLGSQHF.

This clone has just one count. The chain joins TRBV30 to TRBJ2-7; 7 bases match TRBD2. J was trimmed by 8 bases and V by 0 bases; bases with no gene match: 4. Germline loops: CDR1 GTSNPN, CDR2 SVGIG (reference sequence). This CDR3 spans 12 amino acids. For the CDR3, the DNA is TGTGCCTGGAGTGTAGGAAGCGGGAAGCAGTACTTC. Protein: CAWSVGSGKQYF. Complete variable domain (other parts from reference TRBV30 and TRBJ2-7): SQTIHQWPATLVQPVGSPLSLECTVEGTSNPNLYWYRQAAGRGLQLLFYSVGIGQISSEVPQNLSASRPQDRQFILSSKKLLLSDSGFYLCAWSVGSGKQYFGPGTRLTVT.

This clone was seen a few times. The rearrangement joins TRBV6-1 to TRBJ2-7; 9 bases map to TRBD1. CDR1 is MNHNS and CDR2 is SASEGT in the germline V gene. CDR3 length equals 14 residues. The trim removed 6 bases at V and 5 bases at J, leaving 8 bases unmatched. The CDR3 nucleotides read TGTGCCAGCAGGTCCGGGACAGGGCTGCACGAGCAGTACTTC. Translating gives CASRSGTGLHEQYF.

This sequence joins TRBV18 and TRBJ1-1; D is possibly TRBD1 (6 bases). CDR1 is KGHSH and CDR2 is LQKENI in the germline V gene. With 2 bases removed from V and 3 bases from J, the gap between germline ends came to 7 bases. The CDR3 has 13 amino acids. CDR3 protein: CASSPYRDTEAFF. The CDR3, as DNA: TGTGCCAGCTCACCATACAGGGACACTGAAGCTTTCTTT. The full variable domain, rest sourced from reference TRBV18 and TRBJ1-1, is NAGVMQNPRHLVRRRGQEARLRCSPMKGHSHVYWYRQLPEEGLKFMVYLQKENIIDESGMPKERFSAEFPKEGPSILRIQQVVRGDSAAYFCASSPYRDTEAFFGQGTRLTVV.

The chain employs TRBV7-3 and TRBJ2-7, with 9 bases that match TRBD2. J gave up 2 bases and V 5 bases, and 4 bases lay outside the gene matches. Germline loops: CDR1 SGHTA, CDR2 FQGTGA. This CDR3 has 14 residues. The CDR3: CASSLLAGTYEQYF. DNA of the CDR3: TGTGCCAGCAGCCTACTAGCGGGTACCTACGAGCAGTACTTC.

This rearrangement joins TRBV27 to TRBJ1-1, with D unclear. From germline, CDR1 is MNHEY and CDR2 SMNVEV (reference sequence). The CDR3 runs to 16 residues. V was cut by 3 bases and J by 3 bases, with 17 bases left in between. The CDR3 DNA reads as TGTGCCAGCAGTTTTGCACACCCCCCTAGGGACACTGAAGCTTTCTTT. Translated, it gives CASSFAHPPRDTEAFF.

The chain uses TRBV21-1 and TRBJ2-1; TRBD1, the table's D call, lacks a check against the DNA. TRBV21-1 represents a pseudogene. The CDR3 length is 17 residues. CDR3 DNA: TGTGCCAGCAGCAAGCGGACAGGGGGCTTGGTTTGGAATGAGCAGTTCTTC. Its protein product is CASSKRTGGLVWNEQFF.

A single count supports this clone. This rearrangement joins TRBV6-1 to TRBJ1-2; 7 nucleotides line up with TRBD1. CDR1 is MNHNS, CDR2 SASEGT, per germline. Unmatched junction bases numbered 8, after V lost 3 bases and J lost 4 bases. This CDR3 contains 15 residues. The CDR3 nucleotides are TGTGCCAGCAGTGACCCGGACAGGCTCTCCTATGGCTACACCTTC. It codes for CASSDPDRLSYGYTF.

The CDR3 nucleotides are TGTGCCAGCAGCTTCGGACAGGACAGCACCGGGGAGCTGTTTTTT. It specifies CASSFGQDSTGELFF. This chain connects TRBV11-3 to TRBJ2-2, with 7 bases aligning to TRBD1. Per the germline V gene, CDR1 is SGHNT and CDR2 is YENEEA. This CDR3 comprises 15 residues. V shed 3 bases and J 4 bases; nucleotides not matched to a gene: 5.

The rearrangement uses TRBV18 and TRBJ2-5, with D possibly matching TRBD1 (6 bases). The DNA end favors TRBJ2-7, so the J call may be wrong. The CDR3 runs 13 residues. CDR1 is KGHSH and CDR2 is LQKENI in the germline V gene. The CDR3: CASSRTDSYEQYF. CDR3 sequence (DNA): TGTGCCAGCTCGCGGACAGACTCCTACGAGCAGTACTTC.

This chain connects TRBV5-1 to TRBJ2-7, with D maybe TRBD1 (5 bases). In germline, CDR1 is SGHRS, CDR2 YFSETQ. This CDR3 spans 12 amino acids. Trimming shortened V by 4 bases and J by 5 bases, and 10 bases separated the two germline ends. The CDR3 reads CASSRDRHEQYF. The CDR3 bases are TGCGCCAGCAGCCGAGACAGACACGAGCAGTACTTC.

The chain carries TRBV4-3 and TRBJ1-2; D is ambiguous. Germline values: CDR1 LGHNA, CDR2 YSLEER. CDR3 size: 14 residues. Between the trimmed V and J ends, which lost 4 bases and 5 bases, there was a span of 14 bases. CDR3 amino acids: CASSRTGLAYGYTF. DNA for the CDR3: TGCGCCAGCAGCCGGACGGGATTAGCATATGGCTACACCTTC.

This clone appeared once. The genes are TRBV5-1 and TRBJ2-2; tentative D call: TRBD1 (5 bases). The germline gives CDR1 SGHRS, CDR2 YFSETQ. V gave up 0 bases and J gave up 0 bases, with 9 bases separating them. CDR3 length: 16 amino acids. CDR3 in amino acids: CASSLDGQANTGELFF. CDR3 sequence (DNA): TGCGCCAGCAGCTTGGACGGACAAGCGAACACCGGGGAGCTGTTTTTT. The full variable domain, completed using reference TRBV5-1 and TRBJ2-2, is KAGVTQTPRYLIKTRGQQVTLSCSPISGHRSVSWYQQTPGQGLQFLFEYFSETQRNKGNFPGRFSGRQFSNSRSEMNVSTLELGDSALYLCASSLDGQANTGELFFGEGSRLTVL.

In this sample, this clone turned up once. This chain uses TRBV19 with TRBJ2-2, with D uncertain. The V end was cut by 5 bases, the J end by 3 bases, with 7 bases between. Germline V lookup: CDR1 LNHDA, CDR2 SQIVND (reference sequence). The length of the CDR3 is 13 residues. CDR3 nucleotide sequence: TGTGCCAGTAGTCGGTACGACACCGGGGAGCTGTTTTTT. Protein product: CASSRYDTGELFF.

This sequence joins TRBV6-6 and TRBJ1-1, with 12 bases fitting TRBD1. The CDR3 has 16 residues. Germline V gene lookup returns CDR1 MNHNY and CDR2 SVGAGI (reference sequence). Trimming removed 6 bases from V and 3 bases from J; junction bases left unmatched: 8. The DNA of the CDR3 is TGTGCCAGCAGCCGCGGGACAGGGGGCGCGGACACTGAAGCTTTCTTT. It yields the protein CASSRGTGGADTEAFF.

This chain connects TRBV4-1 to TRBJ2-7; no clear D. The germline CDR1 and CDR2 sequences are MGHRA and YSYEKL. V was clipped by 0 bases and J by 0 bases, with 9 bases between them. There are 15 residues in the CDR3. The CDR3 nucleotides read TGCGCCAGCAGCCAAGATGGGCTCCTCTCCTACGAGCAGTACTTC. Encoded protein: CASSQDGLLSYEQYF.

The gene calls are TRBV29-1 and TRBJ1-2; 8 bases are a match to TRBD1. Trimming at V came to 3 bases and at J to 0 bases, leaving 12 bases not matched to a gene. The CDR3 contains 17 residues. Per the germline V gene, CDR1 is SQVTM and CDR2 is ANQGSEA. The CDR3 reads CSVDMEAGGHTNYGYTF. CDR3 DNA sequence: TGCAGCGTTGATATGGAGGCAGGGGGCCATACTAACTATGGCTACACCTTC.

J is TRBJ1-1 and V is TRBV29-1; a possible D gene is TRBD1 (6 bases). Germline loops: CDR1 SQVTM, CDR2 ANQGSEA. The CDR3 extends over 12 amino acids. Trimming stripped 6 bases from V and 4 bases from J, with 12 bases between. DNA for the CDR3: TGCAGCGTCGGAACAGGGAGCACTGAAGCTTTCTTT. Protein product: CSVGTGSTEAFF.

The rearrangement uses TRBV7-2 and TRBJ2-3, with no clear D. Germline V CDR1 and CDR2: SGHTA, FQGNSA. Trimming stripped 2 bases from V and 0 bases from J, with 9 bases between. CDR3 length: 15 residues. Here the CDR3 DNA reads TGTGCCAGCAGCTTACTAGGGCAAAGCACAGATACGCAGTATTTT. Its translation is CASSLLGQSTDTQYF. The whole variable domain, remainder taken from reference TRBV7-2 and TRBJ2-3, is GAGVSQSPSNKVTEKGKDVELRCDPISGHTALYWYRQSLGQGLEFLIYFQGNSAPDKSGLPSDRFSAERTGGSVSTLTIQRTQQEDSAVYLCASSLLGQSTDTQYFGPGTRLTVL.